One and the same sample provided the 22 T cell receptor beta chains below, sequenced in a study of blood T cells in healthy people across ages (dated by TCRdb to 2015 to 2017). The receptor library was made with 5' RACE. Sequenced using an Illumina HiSeq 2500. A second roughly 7 to 12 cycle PCR used a sample-barcoded 5' primer and a J-beta primer mix. TCRdb passed the public sequencing reads through fastp at Q25 and MiXCR, retaining productive beta sequences. Rows matching on CDR3 protein sequence are summarized as one entry with the most common DNA and genes. This sample is represented by some 710,000 distinct CDR3 sequences; 22% of them were singletons. The top ten hold around 22% of the sample. Sequencing was performed on blood. These receptors were collected from a man aged 65 to 85 in good health.

The chain recombines TRBV28 with TRBJ2-7; TRBD2 agrees at 7 bases. CDR1 is MDHEN, CDR2 SYDVKM, per germline. CDR3 length equals 14 residues. With V trimmed by 3 bases and J by 6 bases, 8 bases remained unmatched. The CDR3 region has the DNA TGTGCCAGCAGTTTGTGGGGGGGATCTTCCGAGCAGTACTTC. Its translation: CASSLWGGSSEQYF.

There are a few counts of this clonotype. The gene calls are TRBV29-1 and TRBJ2-3, with 12 bases aligning to TRBD1. J was trimmed by 4 bases and V by 5 bases; bases with no gene match: 4. Germline CDR1 SQVTM, CDR2 ANQGSEA. The CDR3 runs 14 residues. The CDR3 here is CSVKGQGASDTQYF. The CDR3 DNA sequence: TGCAGCGTTAAGGGACAGGGGGCGTCAGATACGCAGTATTTT.

The chain recombines TRBV5-5 with TRBJ2-3; 8 bases align to TRBD1. Per the germline V gene, CDR1 is SGHKS and CDR2 is YYEKEE (reference sequence). V shed 3 bases and J 6 bases; nucleotides not matched to a gene: 6. This CDR3 is built from 14 residues. The chain's CDR3 is CASSSRQGYDTQYF. In nucleotides, the CDR3 is TGTGCCAGCAGCTCTCGACAGGGGTATGATACGCAGTATTTT.

There are a few counts of this clonotype. The chain is built from TRBV12-3 or TRBV12-4 and TRBJ2-2; D possibly corresponds to TRBD2 (5 bases). The CDR3 runs 15 residues. V was pared by 7 bases and J by 7 bases, with 19 bases between. The CDR3 bases are TGTGCCAGCACCGTCGGAGGATCCCAAGGCGGGGAGCTGTTTTTT. It yields the protein CASTVGGSQGGELFF.

The gene calls are TRBV3-1 and TRBJ2-5; 7 nucleotides align to TRBD2. This CDR3 has 15 amino acids. The V gene end was trimmed by 8 bases and the J gene end by 3 bases; junction bases not matched to a gene: 12. CDR1 and CDR2 from the germline V gene are LGHDT and YNNKEL (reference sequence). The CDR3 reads CASGGGYAGEETQYF. DNA of the CDR3: TGTGCCAGCGGGGGAGGGTATGCGGGGGAAGAGACCCAGTACTTC.

The chain is built from TRBV7-2 and TRBJ2-3; 7 bases map to TRBD1. CDR1 is SGHTA, CDR2 FQGNSA, per germline. The V segment lost 5 bases and the J segment 6 bases; nucleotides outside the gene matches: 8. The CDR3 totals 14 residues. In DNA form, the CDR3 reads TGTGCCAGCAGCCCTTGGACAGGTGCGGATACGCAGTATTTT. It translates to CASSPWTGADTQYF.

The V call is TRBV4-3, the J call TRBJ2-5; weak D call: TRBD2 (6 bases). This CDR3 has 15 residues. Germline CDR1 and CDR2: LGHNA and YSLEER. Trimming shortened V by 0 bases and J by 1 base, and 9 bases separated the two germline ends. CDR3 DNA: TGCGCCAGCAGCCAAGATATAGCGGTCCAAGAGACCCAGTACTTC. Amino acid sequence: CASSQDIAVQETQYF.

J is TRBJ2-5 and V is TRBV2; the match to TRBD2 covers 8 bases. The J call may be incorrect, as the DNA end agrees better with TRBJ2-7. This CDR3 is 15 amino acids long. Germline V gives CDR1 SNHLY, CDR2 FYNNEI. The CDR3 loop is CASLVQLAASYEQYV. The CDR3 DNA reads as TGTGCCAGCTTAGTGCAACTAGCGGCTTCCTACGAGCAGTACGTC.

With regard to this clonotype: The CDR3 does not close with the conserved phenylalanine or tryptophan, likely indicating a read error. The chain recombines TRBV12-3 or TRBV12-4 with TRBJ2-5; weak D call: TRBD1 (6 bases). The CDR3 covers 14 residues. Trimming shortened V by 6 bases and J by 11 bases, and 22 bases separated the two germline ends. CDR3 protein: CASSHNTDSGRQYV. The DNA of the CDR3 is TGTGCCAGCAGCCACAATACGGACAGTGGAAGGCAGTACGTC.

The sample holds a few counts of this clonotype. J is TRBJ1-3 and V is TRBV6-6; perhaps TRBD1 as D (5 bases). V gave up 7 bases and J gave up 1 base, with 14 bases separating them. Germline loops: CDR1 MNHNY, CDR2 SVGAGI (reference sequence). The CDR3 sequence is 15 residues long. The CDR3 region has the DNA TGTGCCAGCACCTTGGGGCTCGATTCTGGAAACACCATATATTTT. Protein sequence: CASTLGLDSGNTIYF.

This clonotype was seen a few times. J is TRBJ1-5 and V is TRBV6-6, with D tentatively TRBD1 (6 bases). Trimming pared 0 bases from V and 7 bases from J, leaving 10 bases between. The CDR3 is 14 residues long. Germline CDR1 is MNHNY and CDR2 is SVGAGI (reference sequence). In DNA, the CDR3 is TGTGCCAGCAGTTACTCGGGGGCGAAACAGCCCCAGCATTTT. Its translation is CASSYSGAKQPQHF.

The V call is TRBV12-3 or TRBV12-4, the J call TRBJ2-3; TRBD2 aligns across 9 bases. With 5 bases clipped from V and 10 bases from J, the junction kept 16 bases outside the gene matches. This CDR3 spans 16 amino acids. Here the CDR3 reads CASSPMGRAGGDAQYF. The CDR3, as DNA: TGTGCCAGCAGTCCTATGGGCAGAGCGGGAGGTGATGCGCAGTATTTT.

This clonotype was picked up many times. The V gene is TRBV29-1, the J gene TRBJ2-3, with D possibly matching TRBD2 (5 bases). Germline V gene sequence: CDR1 SQVTM, CDR2 ANQGSEA. The CDR3 totals 12 residues. Trimming removed 5 bases at V and 4 bases at J, with 10 bases between. CDR3 protein: CSVRGGSDTQYF. CDR3 bases: TGCAGCGTTAGAGGCGGGTCAGATACGCAGTATTTT.

This rearrangement joins TRBV12-3 or TRBV12-4 to TRBJ2-5, with D possibly matching TRBD2 (6 bases). The CDR3 has 14 amino acids. Between the trimmed V and J ends, which lost 6 bases and 2 bases, there was a span of 13 bases. As DNA, the CDR3 is TGTGCCAGCAGGACCGGGACTCATCAAGAGACCCAGTACTTC. Protein: CASRTGTHQETQYF.

The chain employs TRBV12-3 or TRBV12-4 and TRBJ2-2; D is tentatively TRBD1 or TRBD2 (5 bases each). The CDR3 is made up of 14 amino acids. Trimming took 4 bases from V and 4 from J, leaving 10 bases between them. The CDR3: CASSWGLGTGELFF. The CDR3 DNA follows: TGTGCCAGCAGTTGGGGGTTAGGCACCGGGGAGCTGTTTTTT.

In its sample, this clonotype was seen a few times. This chain uses TRBV5-6 with TRBJ2-1, with TRBD2 matching 7 bases. The germline CDR1 and CDR2 sequences are SGHDT and YYEEEE. V dropped 7 bases and J dropped 2; count of bases not matched to a gene: 12. The CDR3 length is 16 residues. The CDR3 protein is CASGSEREQPYNEQFF. The CDR3 DNA sequence: TGTGCCAGCGGGTCTGAGCGGGAACAACCCTACAATGAGCAGTTCTTC. Complete variable domain (other parts from reference TRBV5-6 and TRBJ2-1): DAGVTQSPTHLIKTRGQQVTLRCSPKSGHDTVSWYQQALGQGPQFIFQYYEEEERQRGNFPDRFSGHQFPNYSSELNVNALLLGDSALYLCASGSEREQPYNEQFFGPGTRLTVL.

The chain couples TRBV5-5 to TRBJ2-3; D might be TRBD1 or TRBD2, each matching 6 bases. Germline V lookup: CDR1 SGHKS, CDR2 YYEKEE (reference sequence). Trimming left V 5 bases short and J 4 bases short, with 17 bases between. The CDR3 totals 15 residues. DNA for the CDR3: TGTGCCAGCAGTGGAGTTAGGGGGGTGGCAGATACGCAGTATTTT. As protein: CASSGVRGVADTQYF.

This chain connects TRBV5-1 to TRBJ2-5; the D gene is possibly TRBD2 (5 bases). With the DNA end fitting TRBJ2-7 better, the J assignment may be wrong. The germline V gene has CDR1 SGHRS and CDR2 YFSETQ. CDR3 size: 15 residues. In DNA, the CDR3 is TGCGCCAGCAGCTTGGGGACTCCAAGCTCCTACGAGCAGTACTTC. Amino acids: CASSLGTPSSYEQYF.

This clonotype showed up just a few times. The rearrangement uses TRBV20-1 and TRBJ2-1, with 11 bases aligning to TRBD2. J gave up 2 bases and V 3 bases, and 9 bases lay outside the gene matches. CDR3 length equals 17 residues. Germline assignment: CDR1 DFQATT and CDR2 SNEGSKA (reference sequence). The CDR3, as DNA: TGCAGTGCTAGTACACCTTTAGCGGGAGGGACCTACAATGAGCAGTTCTTC. Residues: CSASTPLAGGTYNEQFF.

In this sample, this clonotype turned up many times. The V gene is TRBV7-2, the J gene TRBJ1-1, with no clear D. V was shortened by 3 bases and J by 0 bases, with 8 bases between the two germline ends. Germline V lookup: CDR1 SGHTA, CDR2 FQGNSA. The CDR3 contains 14 residues. The CDR3 loop is CASSLGEMNTEAFF. CDR3 sequence (DNA): TGTGCCAGCAGCTTGGGAGAAATGAACACTGAAGCTTTCTTT.

The chain links TRBV12-3 or TRBV12-4 to TRBJ2-1, with TRBD2 identical over 7 bases. V gave up 1 base and J gave up 7 bases; unmatched junction bases: 7. The CDR3 is 15 residues long. CDR3 nucleotides: TGTGCCAGCAGTTTAGGGGTAGCGGGTGTTAATGAGCAGTTCTTC. Protein sequence: CASSLGVAGVNEQFF.

In its sample, this clonotype was seen a few times. The chain combines TRBV29-1 with TRBJ2-2, with TRBD1 as a possible D gene (6 bases). The CDR3 is 12 residues long. Germline V gene sequence: CDR1 SQVTM, CDR2 ANQGSEA. With 6 bases removed from V and 4 bases from J, the gap between germline ends came to 9 bases. The CDR3 region is CSVIQGTGELFF. The CDR3 DNA follows: TGCAGCGTAATACAGGGCACCGGGGAGCTGTTTTTT.